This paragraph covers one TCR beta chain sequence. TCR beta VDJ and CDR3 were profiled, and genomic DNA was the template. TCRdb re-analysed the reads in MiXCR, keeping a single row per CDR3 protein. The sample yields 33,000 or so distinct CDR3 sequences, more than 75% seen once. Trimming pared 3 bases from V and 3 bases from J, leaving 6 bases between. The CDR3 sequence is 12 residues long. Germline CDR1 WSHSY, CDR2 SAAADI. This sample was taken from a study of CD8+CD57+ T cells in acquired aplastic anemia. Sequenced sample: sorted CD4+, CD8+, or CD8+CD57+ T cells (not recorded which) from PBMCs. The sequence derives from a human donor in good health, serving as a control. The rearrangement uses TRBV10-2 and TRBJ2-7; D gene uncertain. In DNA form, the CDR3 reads TGCGCCAGCAGTGATTACGGCTACGAGCAGTACTTC. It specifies CASSDYGYEQYF.